This is a list of T cell receptor beta chains from one sample in a study of blood T cell repertoires in COVID-19. TCRdb's table, derived via immunoSEQ multiplex PCR, lists solely in-frame clones and lacks some. The sample lists 250,000 to 350,000 clones, about 90% occurring once. Sample: peripheral blood. The receptors derive from a woman aged 30 to 39 with COVID-19, enrolled during active disease. Each CDR3 is given with its conserved first and last residue. Fields, in order: V gene, clone size, J gene, D gene, CDR3 length, CDR3 protein, CDR3 DNA. A D gene is named only where the DNA matches it firmly. Clone size is not always given. Where it is, it says once, few, many or a class for expanded clones.

TRBV6-6,-,TRBJ1-4,-,12,CASSSQKEKLFF,TGTGCCAGCAGTTCCCAAAAAGAAAAACTGTTTTTT
TRBV7-9,-,TRBJ1-4,-,12,CASSLVAEKLFF,TGTGCCAGCAGCTTAGTAGCTGAAAAACTGTTTTTT
TRBV29-1,-,TRBJ2-3,TRBD2,14,CSVQAGGPADTQYF,TGCAGCGTTCAAGCGGGAGGGCCCGCAGATACGCAGTATTTT
TRBV28,-,TRBJ2-4,-,13,CASGQQSINIQYF,TGTGCCAGCGGACAACAGTCGATAAACATTCAGTACTTC
TRBV9,-,TRBJ1-3,-,17,CASSVGLFVSSGNTIYF,TGTGCCAGCAGCGTAGGGCTCTTCGTAAGCTCTGGAAACACCATATATTTT
TRBV9,-,TRBJ1-1,TRBD1,16,CASSFGQGAGNTEAFF,TGTGCCAGCAGCTTCGGACAGGGGGCGGGGAACACTGAAGCTTTCTTT
TRBV7-2,-,TRBJ2-4,-,16,CASSLVGALVKNIQYF,TGTGCCAGCAGCCTAGTGGGAGCCTTAGTCAAAAACATTCAGTACTTC
TRBV29-1,-,TRBJ2-1,TRBD2,15,CSVVLTSGRGDEQFF,TGCAGCGTTGTCCTGACTAGCGGGAGGGGTGATGAGCAGTTCTTC
TRBV5-1,-,TRBJ2-7,-,14,CASSSEGRGGEQYF,TGCGCCAGCAGCTCCGAAGGTAGGGGAGGCGAGCAGTACTTC
TRBV30,-,TRBJ1-5,-,14,CAWSAGRLGQPQHF,TGTGCCTGGAGCGCGGGACGGCTCGGCCAGCCCCAGCATTTT
TRBV24-1,-,TRBJ2-1,TRBD1,16,CATSAPGQIYLNEQFF,TGTGCCACCAGTGCCCCGGGACAGATTTATCTGAATGAGCAGTTCTTC
TRBV4-2,-,TRBJ1-6,TRBD1,13,CASSPDRVSPLHF,TGTGCCAGCAGCCCGGACAGGGTTTCACCCCTCCACTTT
TRBV19,-,TRBJ2-3,-,12,CASSIMSDTQYF,TGTGCCAGTAGTATCATGAGCGATACGCAGTATTTT
TRBV9,-,TRBJ2-2,-,13,CASSVVRDGELFF,TGTGCCAGCAGCGTAGTGCGGGACGGGGAGCTGTTTTTT
TRBV28,-,TRBJ1-2,-,18,CASSLGLVRAGHYYGYTF,TGTGCCAGCAGCTTAGGCCTGGTCCGTGCAGGACACTACTATGGCTACACCTTC
TRBV12-5,-,TRBJ2-1,-,15,CASGLSRTSYNEQFF,TGTGCTAGTGGTTTGAGCCGTACCTCCTACAATGAGCAGTTCTTC
TRBV28,-,TRBJ1-6,-,14,CASSPLSYNSPLHF,TGTGCCAGCAGTCCCCTCTCCTATAATTCACCCCTCCACTTT
TRBV18,-,TRBJ2-4,TRBD2,21,CASTDPGQGRLAGALGNIQYF,TGTGCCAGCACAGACCCGGGACAGGGCCGACTAGCGGGAGCCCTGGGAAACATTCAGTACTTC
TRBV18,-,TRBJ2-5,TRBD2,17,CASSPRDRLAGRETQYF,TGTGCCAGCTCACCTAGGGACAGACTAGCGGGAAGAGAGACCCAGTACTTC
TRBV28,-,TRBJ1-2,-,16,CASRVWGGQRGADYTF,TGTGCCAGCAGAGTTTGGGGCGGACAGCGAGGGGCTGACTACACCTTC
TRBV11-2,-,TRBJ1-2,-,18,CASSLGRGTRKYGNGYTF,TGTGCCAGCAGCTTAGGTAGGGGGACGAGGAAGTACGGAAATGGCTACACCTTC
TRBV27,-,TRBJ2-4,-,14,CASSPLASENIQYF,TGTGCCAGCAGTCCCCTGGCTTCTGAAAACATTCAGTACTTC
TRBV19,-,TRBJ2-7,TRBD1,15,CASSIEGTGAHEQYF,TGTGCCAGTAGTATAGAGGGGACAGGGGCCCACGAGCAGTACTTC
TRBV19,-,TRBJ1-5,TRBD1,16,CASSIDRGQGAQPQHF,TGTGCCAGTAGTATAGATCGGGGACAGGGGGCTCAGCCCCAGCATTTT
TRBV5-1,few,TRBJ2-7,-,18,CASSLGRASPYRPYEQYF,TGCGCCAGCAGCTTGGGGAGGGCTTCCCCGTACCGACCCTACGAGCAGTACTTC
TRBV9,-,TRBJ1-2,-,13,CASSVAGRSGYTF,TGTGCCAGCAGCGTAGCTGGCAGGTCTGGCTACACCTTC
TRBV7-2,few,TRBJ2-1,TRBD1,16,CASSFNRDRGWGEQFF,TGTGCCAGCAGCTTCAACCGGGACAGGGGCTGGGGAGAGCAGTTCTTC
TRBV7-8,-,TRBJ2-3,TRBD2,20,CASSFSPGTSGSRGTDTQYF,TGTGCCAGCAGCTTTTCCCCCGGGACTAGCGGGAGCAGGGGCACAGATACGCAGTATTTT
TRBV5-1,once,TRBJ2-1,-,15,CASSSAGTSYNEQFF,TGCGCCAGCAGCTCGGCCGGGACATCTTACAATGAGCAGTTCTTC
TRBV7-9,-,TRBJ2-2,-,14,CASSDDRVGGELFF,TGTGCCAGCAGCGACGACCGGGTGGGCGGGGAGCTGTTTTTT
TRBV28,-,TRBJ2-1,TRBD2,16,CASSSPGLGVHWEQFF,TGTGCCAGCAGTTCTCCGGGACTAGGGGTGCATTGGGAGCAGTTCTTC
TRBV6-1,-,TRBJ2-1,TRBD2,15,CASSDGAGDYNEQFF,TGTGCCAGCAGTGATGGGGCGGGAGACTACAATGAGCAGTTCTTC
TRBV28,-,TRBJ2-7,TRBD1,14,CASSSQGARREQYF,TGTGCCAGCAGTTCCCAGGGGGCGCGGAGGGAGCAGTACTTC
TRBV7-8,-,TRBJ1-2,TRBD1,15,CASSLSGTGAYGYTF,TGTGCCAGCAGCTTAAGCGGGACAGGTGCCTATGGCTACACCTTC
TRBV24-1,-,TRBJ2-1,TRBD2,12,CATSGGGSQQFF,TGTGCCACCAGTGGAGGCGGGAGCCAGCAGTTCTTC
TRBV5-5,-,TRBJ2-7,-,16,CASSLAPQAGSYEQYF,TGTGCCAGCAGCTTGGCCCCACAGGCCGGTTCCTACGAGCAGTACTTC
TRBV9,-,TRBJ2-5,-,16,CASSVGLAIPKETQYF,TGTGCCAGCAGCGTAGGCCTAGCGATCCCCAAAGAGACCCAGTACTTC
TRBV27,once,TRBJ2-1,TRBD2,20,CASTPSTGLAGGISYNEQFF,TGTGCCAGCACCCCTTCAACTGGACTAGCGGGAGGGATCTCCTACAATGAGCAGTTCTTC
TRBV5-4,-,TRBJ2-1,TRBD2,17,CASSFPPSGLSYNEQFF,TGTGCCAGCAGCTTTCCCCCTAGCGGCCTATCCTACAATGAGCAGTTCTTC
TRBV19,once,TRBJ1-1,-,11,CASSSASATFF,TGTGCCAGTAGTAGTGCCTCCGCTACTTTCTTT
TRBV14,-,TRBJ1-2,TRBD1,13,CASSPQGAYGYTF,TGTGCCAGCAGCCCTCAGGGGGCGTATGGCTACACCTTC
TRBV27,-,TRBJ2-1,TRBD2,17,CASSPQAGLAGVNEQFF,TGTGCCAGCAGTCCTCAAGCGGGACTAGCGGGGGTGAATGAGCAGTTCTTC
TRBV6-5,-,TRBJ2-1,TRBD2,15,CASASSGTIYNEQFF,TGTGCCAGCGCGTCTAGCGGGACAATATACAATGAGCAGTTCTTC
TRBV6-5,-,TRBJ2-7,TRBD2,13,CASWRAGPYEQYF,TGTGCCAGCTGGAGAGCGGGGCCCTACGAGCAGTACTTC
TRBV24-1,-,TRBJ2-7,TRBD1,15,CATSTGTGGRYEQYF,TGTGCCACCAGCACCGGGACAGGAGGTAGATACGAGCAGTACTTC
TRBV4-1,-,TRBJ2-6,-,19,CASSQDWAGAASGANVLTF,TGCGCCAGCAGCCAAGACTGGGCAGGGGCTGCCTCTGGGGCCAACGTCCTGACTTTC
TRBV7-2,-,TRBJ2-2,TRBD2,15,CATRGGLANTGELFF,TGTGCCACCCGGGGGGGACTAGCGAACACCGGGGAGCTGTTTTTT
TRBV14,-,TRBJ1-1,-,15,CASSPTGHMNTEAFF,TGTGCCAGCAGCCCTACGGGACACATGAACACTGAAGCTTTCTTT
TRBV24-1,-,TRBJ2-5,TRBD1,14,CATSDTDRGETQYF,TGTGCCACCAGTGACACCGACAGGGGAGAGACCCAGTACTTC
TRBV18,-,TRBJ2-2,TRBD1,17,CASSPPVQGVVPGELFF,TGTGCCAGCTCACCACCTGTGCAGGGGGTCGTCCCCGGGGAGCTGTTTTTT
TRBV7-8,once,TRBJ1-5,TRBD1,14,CASSRQGINQPQHF,TGTGCCAGCAGCCGACAGGGGATCAATCAGCCCCAGCATTTT
TRBV28,-,TRBJ1-5,TRBD1,12,CASLRGNQPQHF,TGTGCCAGCCTCAGGGGGAATCAGCCCCAGCATTTT
TRBV27,few,TRBJ2-5,TRBD2,13,CASNKLAGETQYF,TGTGCCAGCAATAAACTAGCGGGGGAGACCCAGTACTTC
TRBV7-9,-,TRBJ1-1,-,15,CASSLALAGVFSAFF,TGTGCCAGCAGCTTAGCGCTGGCAGGGGTCTTTTCAGCTTTCTTT
TRBV9,-,TRBJ2-7,TRBD1,13,CASSGGTGDEQYF,TGTGCCAGCAGCGGAGGGACAGGGGACGAGCAGTACTTC
TRBV5-1,once,TRBJ2-1,-,16,CASSLGAGVTLSEQFF,TGCGCCAGCAGCTTGGGGGCGGGTGTTACGCTGAGTGAGCAGTTCTTC
TRBV7-3,-,TRBJ2-1,TRBD1,15,CASSIRQGRYNEQFF,TGTGCCAGCAGCATCCGACAGGGGAGGTACAATGAGCAGTTCTTC
TRBV13,-,TRBJ1-1,-,13,CASSLRVNTEAFF,TGTGCCAGCAGCCTCAGGGTTAACACTGAAGCTTTCTTT
TRBV19,-,TRBJ2-7,TRBD2,14,CASSPGTNTYEQYF,TGTGCCAGTAGCCCCGGGACTAACACCTACGAGCAGTACTTC